The 27 T cell receptor beta chains below come from one sample, sequenced in a study of cytomegalovirus exposure and HLA in healthy donors. The PCR employed 60 Vbeta primers together with 13 Jbeta primers. TCRdb's copy holds only in-frame clones and misses some; the assay was immunoSEQ multiplex PCR. The table includes more than 110,000 clones, around 79% detected once. Sequenced input: PBMCs. All receptors derive from a man aged 18 to 29 in good health and CMV-seronegative.

V and J are TRBV9 and TRBJ1-2, with D perhaps matching TRBD1 (5 bases). This CDR3 has 14 amino acids. Per the germline V gene, CDR1 is SGDLS and CDR2 is YYNGEE. The V end lost 3 bases, the J end lost 2 bases, and 11 bases lay between the germline ends. The CDR3 loop reads CASSAGHTNYGYTF. CDR3 sequence (DNA): TGTGCCAGCAGCGCCGGACATACGAACTATGGCTACACCTTC.

A few counts support this clone. The chain couples TRBV10-3 to TRBJ2-2, with 10 bases identical to TRBD1. This CDR3 spans 15 amino acids. Germline V gene data show CDR1 as ENHRY and CDR2 as SYGVKD. J lost 5 bases, V lost 5 bases, and 5 bases had no gene match. This CDR3 reads CAISTGTGVTGELFF. For the CDR3, the DNA is TGTGCCATCAGTACCGGGACAGGGGTAACCGGGGAGCTGTTTTTT.

V is TRBV9 and J is TRBJ1-6, with a possible D match to TRBD1 (6 bases). Germline V gene sequence: CDR1 SGDLS, CDR2 YYNGEE. Trimming removed 4 bases at V and 9 bases at J, with 17 bases between. This CDR3 has 15 residues. The CDR3 protein is CASSLTRGGTSPLHF. The CDR3, as DNA: TGTGCCAGCAGCCTAACCCGGGGGGGCACTTCACCCCTCCACTTT.

The rearrangement links TRBV11-3 to TRBJ2-5; a possible D gene is TRBD1 (6 bases). Looked up from germline, CDR1 is SGHNT and CDR2 is YENEEA. This CDR3 region has 14 residues. Trimming left V 1 base short and J 2 bases short, with 8 bases between. Here the CDR3 reads CASSLGGGQETQYF. Written as DNA, the CDR3 is TGTGCCAGCAGCTTAGGAGGGGGTCAAGAGACCCAGTACTTC.

The chain recombines TRBV7-8 with TRBJ1-2; 8 positions match TRBD1. V trimming: 5 bases; J trimming: 4 bases; junction bases outside the gene matches: 9. The CDR3 has 15 amino acids. CDR1 SGHVS and CDR2 FQNEAQ come from the germline V gene. This chain's CDR3 is CASSPSGTGRYGYTF. The CDR3 coding sequence is TGTGCCAGCAGCCCCTCTGGGACAGGACGCTATGGCTACACCTTC.

This clone was detected a few times. The chain combines TRBV14 with TRBJ2-2, with D uncertain. Trimming took off 0 bases at V and 1 base at J, with 18 bases between the two ends. There are 19 residues in the CDR3. The V gene's germline CDR1 is SGHDN and CDR2 FVKESK. In nucleotides, the CDR3 is TGTGCCAGCAGCCAAGAGCGGTCCGTGGGTTCAATGAACACCGGGGAGCTGTTTTTT. This gives the protein CASSQERSVGSMNTGELFF. Complete variable domain (other parts from reference TRBV14 and TRBJ2-2): EAGVTQFPSHSVIEKGQTVTLRCDPISGHDNLYWYRRVMGKEIKFLLHFVKESKQDESGMPNNRFLAERTGGTYSTLKVQPAELEDSGVYFCASSQERSVGSMNTGELFFGEGSRLTVL.

V and J are TRBV7-2 and TRBJ1-2, with 7 bases identical to TRBD1. The V gene's germline CDR1 is SGHTA and CDR2 FQGNSA. This CDR3 region has 13 residues. Trimming cost V 5 bases and J 5 bases; bases outside gene matches: 5. CDR3 DNA sequence: TGTGCCAGCAGCGTCGGGACAGCATATGGCTACACCTTC. Translated: CASSVGTAYGYTF. Combining the CDR3 with reference TRBV7-2 and TRBJ1-2 gives the whole variable domain GAGVSQSPSNKVTEKGKDVELRCDPISGHTALYWYRQSLGQGLEFLIYFQGNSAPDKSGLPSDRFSAERTGGSVSTLTIQRTQQEDSAVYLCASSVGTAYGYTFGSGTRLTVV.

The chain links TRBV7-2 to TRBJ2-6, with TRBD2 as a possible D gene (7 bases). Trimming left V 2 bases short and J 2 bases short, with 13 bases between. The CDR3 is 17 residues long. Germline CDR1 SGHTA, CDR2 FQGNSA. CDR3 coding DNA: TGTGCCAGCAGCTTAAATCCGGGGGGCGCTGGGGCCAACGTCCTGACTTTC. As protein: CASSLNPGGAGANVLTF.

The chain has TRBV5-1 and TRBJ1-6, with D possibly TRBD1 on 6 matching bases. V shed 1 base and J shed 7 bases, with 9 bases lying between them. CDR1 and CDR2 from the germline V gene are SGHRS and YFSETQ. The CDR3 has 14 residues. This CDR3 reads CASSLKQGNSPLHF. CDR3 coding DNA: TGCGCCAGCAGCTTGAAACAGGGAAATTCACCCCTCCACTTT.

This sequence joins TRBV18 and TRBJ2-7, with TRBD2 as a possible D gene (6 bases). Germline CDR1 reads KGHSH; CDR2 reads LQKENI. Trimming left V 2 bases short and J 3 bases short, with 8 bases between. The CDR3 totals 13 residues. CDR3 in amino acids: CASSPMGGYEQYF. Written as DNA, the CDR3 is TGTGCCAGCTCACCAATGGGGGGCTACGAGCAGTACTTC.

In nucleotides, the CDR3 is TGTGCCAGCAGCTCCGTAGCCTACGAGCAGTACTTC. Translation gives CASSSVAYEQYF. The V gene is TRBV7-2, the J gene TRBJ2-7; no firm D call. V shed 4 bases and J shed 2 bases, with 6 bases lying between them. Germline V gene sequence: CDR1 SGHTA, CDR2 FQGNSA. The CDR3 length is 12 residues.

The chain carries TRBV4-3 and TRBJ2-5; 7 positions agree with TRBD1. The J call may not be correct, given that the DNA end is closer to TRBJ2-7. The CDR3 is made up of 15 amino acids. The germline V gene encodes CDR1 LGHNA and CDR2 YSLEER. DNA of the CDR3: TGCGCCAGCAGCCAAGGGTGGGACAGAAACTACGAGCAGTACTTC. Protein product: CASSQGWDRNYEQYF.

The chain has TRBV27 and TRBJ2-7, with TRBD1 matching over 7 bases. Germline assignment: CDR1 MNHEY and CDR2 SMNVEV (reference sequence). V shed 6 bases, J shed 8 bases, and the junction held 4 bases outside the gene matches. The CDR3 consists of 11 residues. The CDR3 sequence: CASSTGVQQYF. Written as DNA, the CDR3 is TGTGCCAGCAGCACAGGGGTGCAGCAGTACTTC.

The chain recombines TRBV7-6 with TRBJ1-6, with no clear D. The length of the CDR3 is 16 residues. V shed 2 bases and J shed 5 bases, with 13 bases lying between them. CDR1 SGHVS and CDR2 FNYEAQ come from the germline V gene. The CDR3 bases are TGTGCCAGCAGCTTAAACGAGGCATTCAATAATTCACCCCTCCACTTT. Translation gives CASSLNEAFNNSPLHF.

This chain's CDR3 is CASSLSADTDTQYF. The CDR3 DNA sequence: TGTGCCAGCAGCTTGTCTGCGGACACAGATACGCAGTATTTT. The chain employs TRBV5-4 and TRBJ2-3, with D unclear. This CDR3 is built from 14 residues. Trimming removed 1 base from V and 2 bases from J, with 8 bases in between. Germline CDR1 and CDR2: SGHNT and YYREEE (reference sequence).

This sequence joins TRBV29-1 and TRBJ1-1; TRBD1 aligns across 12 bases. The CDR3 runs 16 residues. Losses at the gene ends were 2 bases for V and 8 bases for J; bases not matched to a gene: 12. Germline V CDR1 and CDR2: SQVTM, ANQGSEA. The CDR3 protein is CSVERRDRGLLGEAFF. CDR3 in DNA: TGCAGCGTTGAAAGGCGGGACAGGGGGCTCCTTGGGGAAGCTTTCTTT.

This clone was counted once. V usage is TRBV7-9 and J usage is TRBJ2-1, with TRBD2 identical over 15 bases. The germline CDR1 and CDR2 sequences are SEHNR and FQNEAQ (reference sequence). Trimming cost V 5 bases and J 7 bases; bases outside gene matches: 9. The CDR3 is 17 amino acids. The CDR3 bases are TGTGCCAGCAGCCCCGGAGGGACTAGCGGGGGGAGAAATGAGCAGTTCTTC. Residues: CASSPGGTSGGRNEQFF. Combining the CDR3 with reference TRBV7-9 and TRBJ2-1 gives the whole variable domain DTGVSQNPRHKITKRGQNVTFRCDPISEHNRLYWYRQTLGQGPEFLTYFQNEAQLEKSRLLSDRFSAERPKGSFSTLEIQRTEQGDSAMYLCASSPGGTSGGRNEQFFGPGTRLTVL.

Comment on this clone: The same CDR3 is also encoded by other DNA sequences in this sample. The rearrangement uses TRBV9 and TRBJ2-2, with D maybe TRBD2 (6 bases). Trimming pared 4 bases from V and 3 bases from J, leaving 19 bases between. The CDR3 totals 17 residues. CDR1 is SGDLS and CDR2 is YYNGEE in the germline V gene. The CDR3 nucleotides are TGTGCCAGCAGCACACCAAGGAGGGGCAACGACACCGGGGAGCTGTTTTTT. This sequence encodes CASSTPRRGNDTGELFF.

The rearrangement uses TRBV6-5 and TRBJ2-7; 7 bases are shared with TRBD2. Trimming took 2 bases from V and 7 from J; bases not matched to a gene: 8. This CDR3 spans 14 amino acids. The V gene's germline CDR1 is MNHEY and CDR2 SVGAGI. The CDR3 reads CASSYGLGSHEQYF. The CDR3 nucleotides are TGTGCCAGCAGTTACGGACTAGGTTCCCATGAGCAGTACTTC.

The V gene is TRBV2, the J gene TRBJ2-7; 8 positions match TRBD1. Unmatched junction bases numbered 9, after V lost 10 bases and J lost 4 bases. This CDR3 has 13 amino acids. Germline CDR1 reads SNHLY; CDR2 reads FYNNEI. CDR3 sequence: CATDDRGRYEQYF. The CDR3 bases are TGTGCCACAGACGACAGGGGACGTTACGAGCAGTACTTC.

The chain's CDR3 is CASSFLTPPYEQYF. The CDR3 bases are TGTGCCAGCAGCTTTTTGACACCTCCCTACGAGCAGTACTTC. The V call is TRBV7-2, the J call TRBJ2-7; D gene ambiguous. Germline assignment: CDR1 SGHTA and CDR2 FQGNSA. The CDR3 runs 14 residues. V gave up 3 bases and J gave up 2 bases, with 11 bases separating them.

This sequence joins TRBV7-2 and TRBJ2-7; 7 positions agree with TRBD2. Germline CDR1 is SGHTA and CDR2 is FQGNSA. Losses at the gene ends were 2 bases for V and 2 bases for J; bases not matched to a gene: 6. This CDR3 has 15 amino acids. CDR3 bases: TGTGCCAGCAGCTTAAGGGGAGGGTCCGCCTACGAGCAGTACTTC. Translating it yields CASSLRGGSAYEQYF.

This rearrangement joins TRBV9 to TRBJ2-1; 9 positions agree with TRBD2. CDR1 and CDR2 from the germline V gene are SGDLS and YYNGEE. Losses at the gene ends were 4 bases for V and 1 base for J; bases not matched to a gene: 3. The CDR3 has 15 residues. The CDR3 coding sequence is TGTGCCAGCAGCCGGAGCGGGGGGTCCTACAATGAGCAGTTCTTC. This encodes CASSRSGGSYNEQFF.

This chain links TRBV6-5 with TRBJ1-2; 7 bases line up with TRBD1. The CDR3 has 15 residues. Germline-derived CDR1 and CDR2 are MNHEY and SVGAGI. V shed 7 bases and J 7 bases; nucleotides not matched to a gene: 15. The CDR3 DNA follows: TGTGCCAGCACCCTTGCGGTGACAGGGAGCAGTGGCTACACCTTC. Translating it yields CASTLAVTGSSGYTF.

This chain joins TRBV5-1 and TRBJ2-5, with 7 bases lining up with TRBD2. The V segment lost 2 bases and the J segment 7 bases; nucleotides outside the gene matches: 8. The CDR3 loop spans 14 amino acids. Germline CDR1 is SGHRS and CDR2 is YFSETQ. The CDR3 nucleotides are TGCGCCAGCAGCTTCGACAGTCCGGGAGGGACCCAGTACTTC. Protein: CASSFDSPGGTQYF.

In DNA, the CDR3 is TGCGCCAGCAGCTTTACAGGGCAAGAGACCCAGTACTTC. Residues: CASSFTGQETQYF. The J gene is TRBJ2-5, the V gene TRBV5-1; TRBD1 is a possible D gene (6 bases). Trimming shortened V by 2 bases and J by 2 bases, and 7 bases separated the two germline ends. The CDR3 covers 13 residues. Germline lookup yields CDR1 SGHRS and CDR2 YFSETQ.

The chain employs TRBV6-1 and TRBJ2-7; 7 bases match TRBD1. Germline assignment: CDR1 MNHNS and CDR2 SASEGT. With V trimmed by 4 bases and J by 4 bases, 7 bases remained unmatched. The CDR3 contains 14 residues. CDR3 nucleotide sequence: TGTGCCAGCAGTGGCCCGACAGGGCAGTACGAGCAGTACTTC. Translating it yields CASSGPTGQYEQYF.